Detailed here is one T cell receptor (beta chain). The antigen it binds to is not known. The record has no base qualities; no much larger clone is one base away. These data belong to a study of shared clonotypes between healthy human individuals (dated by TCRdb to the early 2020s). Background on the whole study: Three men and two women, aged 18 to 49 years, made up the cohort. Blood TCR repertoires of five healthy adults were deeply sequenced to estimate repertoire size and the extent of clonotype sharing between individuals. Libraries were prepared and TCR repertoires were sequenced by different laboratories using diverse techniques, in order to increase sequencing depth and limit assay-specific biases. Between about 0.9 and 9 billion PBMCs per donor were obtained by leukapheresis. What the study reported, not specific to this receptor: Because the study included only a small number of donors, the genetic and exposure-history diversity represented was limited. Only blood was sampled, and tissue TCR repertoires likely differ from those in blood. Pairwise subsampling indicated that sequencing depth was expected to affect the degree of clonotype sharing among donors.

Using the deep immunoSEQ assay, TCR CDR3 regions were amplified from genomic DNA by multiplex PCR. Genomic DNA extracted from each cell subset was distributed evenly over all wells of several immunoSEQ 96-well plates, and each plate served as one replicate. For unsorted PBMC, approximately 300 ng of genomic DNA, equivalent to about 30,000 T cell genomes, went into each replicate PCR. Ten immunoSEQ deep assay plates were used to sequence the unsorted PBMC genomic DNA. The purified libraries were quantified using a Qubit 3.0 fluorometer, sized with a Bioanalyzer 2100, and then quantified again using the KAPA Library Quantification kit. Each immunoSEQ 96-well plate was sequenced on its own single-read 150-cycle Illumina NextSeq 550 flow cell. As for the original processing: Because the immunoSEQ output held only junctional sequences and lacked quality scores, the filtering could not match the filtering applied to full-length reads. Sequences were annotated with PyIR, a Python wrapper for IgBLAST v1.9, using IMGT germline references to assign V/J genes and CDR3. Any read was removed if the V/J assignment was weak (E-value above 1e-6), the CDR3 was missing, or the read contained stop codons, out-of-frame junctions, or ambiguous translated residues. V3J clonotypes were defined as sequences sharing the same inferred V gene, J gene, and CDR3 amino acid sequence. To compute the percentage overlap between repertoires, the number of shared unique clonotypes was divided by the size of the smaller repertoire. Three approaches were used to assess repertoire richness: RTK rarefaction, the Chao1 estimator, and Recon v2.1 estimates of unobserved clonotypes. This is the immuneACCESS table as TCRdb keeps it, with only in-frame sequences that have V and J called. A part of the clones is gone; compared with another copy, unresolved V genes explain less than half, and the rest is unexplained. D and trimming were read from the DNA, whereas the V and J calls and clone size are those reported in that table. The sample table lists around 480,000 clones, over 75% of them with a count of one. Clones ranked in the top ten supply under 15% of the sample.

The donors were healthy, HIV-negative adults who had no recently reported acute infections or vaccinations. All donors were Caucasian adults living in Nashville, Tennessee, USA. For unsorted samples, approximately 84 million PBMCs were counted, and genomic DNA was extracted using the QIAamp DNA Blood Mini kit. Blood was collected by leukapheresis, and PBMCs were isolated by Ficoll-Histopaque density gradient centrifugation and then cryopreserved in liquid nitrogen vapor phase. Spanning cysteine to phenylalanine, the CDR3 consists of 13 amino acids. Kept here is only the CDR3 DNA, which spans 39 bases and is read in frame from base 1. V loses 3 bases at its end and J loses 15 bases; junction bases beyond the gene matches: 3. CDR1 WNHNN and CDR2 SYGVQD are derived from the germline V gene (reference sequence).

The TCR comes from a woman in her 40s in good health. Some clones in this sample may be carry-over from other donors' samples. Sequenced input: PBMCs. The chain links TRBV10-1 with TRBJ2-1, with 15 middle bases fitting TRBD2. The CDR3 has the sequence CASSDGTSGRLFF. The sequenced DNA: TGCGCCAGCAGTGACGGGACTAGCGGGAGGCTGTTCTTC.